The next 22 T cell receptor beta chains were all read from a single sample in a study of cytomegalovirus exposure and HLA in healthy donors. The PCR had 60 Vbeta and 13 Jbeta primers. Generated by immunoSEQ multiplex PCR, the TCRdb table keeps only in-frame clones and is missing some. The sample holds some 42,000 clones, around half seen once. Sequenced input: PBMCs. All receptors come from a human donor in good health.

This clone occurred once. The CDR3 here is CASSLISPENYEQYF. The CDR3 DNA follows: TGTGCCAGCAGCTTAATTTCACCGGAGAACTACGAGCAGTACTTC. The V gene is TRBV7-2, the J gene TRBJ2-7, with D unclear. CDR1 and CDR2 (germline): SGHTA, FQGNSA. The CDR3 totals 15 residues. V lost 2 bases and J lost 3, with 14 bases in between.

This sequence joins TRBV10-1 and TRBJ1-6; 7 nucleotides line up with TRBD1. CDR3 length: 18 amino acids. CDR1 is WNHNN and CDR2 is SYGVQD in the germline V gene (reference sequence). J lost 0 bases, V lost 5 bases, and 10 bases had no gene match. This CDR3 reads CASSYTTGVSSYNSPLHF. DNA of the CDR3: TGCGCCAGCAGTTACACTACAGGGGTTAGCTCCTATAATTCACCCCTCCACTTT.

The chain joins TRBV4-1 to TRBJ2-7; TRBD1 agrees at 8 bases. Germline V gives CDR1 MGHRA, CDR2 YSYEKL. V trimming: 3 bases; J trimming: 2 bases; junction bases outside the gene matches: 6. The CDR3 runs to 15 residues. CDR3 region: CASSHPGQATYEQYF. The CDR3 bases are TGCGCCAGCAGCCATCCGGGACAGGCGACCTACGAGCAGTACTTC.

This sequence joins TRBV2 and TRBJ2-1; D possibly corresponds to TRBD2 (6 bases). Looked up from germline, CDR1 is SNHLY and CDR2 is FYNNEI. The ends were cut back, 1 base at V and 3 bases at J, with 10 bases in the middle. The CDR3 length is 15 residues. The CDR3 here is CASSEEAGSYNEQFF. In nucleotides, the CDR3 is TGTGCCAGCAGTGAAGAAGCGGGTAGCTACAATGAGCAGTTCTTC.

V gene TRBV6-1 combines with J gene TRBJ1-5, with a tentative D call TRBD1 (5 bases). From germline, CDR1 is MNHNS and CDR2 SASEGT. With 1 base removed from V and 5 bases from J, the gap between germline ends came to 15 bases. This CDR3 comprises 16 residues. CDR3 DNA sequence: TGTGCCAGCAGTGAAGTGGGGTCGGGGGGATATCAGCCCCAGCATTTT. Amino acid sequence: CASSEVGSGGYQPQHF.

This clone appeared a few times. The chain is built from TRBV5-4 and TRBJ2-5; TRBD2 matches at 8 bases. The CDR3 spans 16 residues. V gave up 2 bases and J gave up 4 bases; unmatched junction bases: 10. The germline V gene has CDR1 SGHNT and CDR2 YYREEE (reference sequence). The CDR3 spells CASSFPSGLDGETQYF. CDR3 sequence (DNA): TGTGCCAGCAGCTTCCCCTCGGGACTAGACGGAGAGACCCAGTACTTC. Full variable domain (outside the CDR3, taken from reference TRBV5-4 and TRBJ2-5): ETGVTQSPTHLIKTRGQQVTLRCSSQSGHNTVSWYQQALGQGPQFIFQYYREEENGRGNFPPRFSGLQFPNYSSELNVNALELDDSALYLCASSFPSGLDGETQYFGPGTRLLVL.

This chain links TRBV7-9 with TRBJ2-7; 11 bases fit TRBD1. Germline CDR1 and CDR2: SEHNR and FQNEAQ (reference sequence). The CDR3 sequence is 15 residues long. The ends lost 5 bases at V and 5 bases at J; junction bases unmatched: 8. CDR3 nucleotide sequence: TGTGCCAGCAGCAGTAGGACAGGGGGCTTCCACGAGCAGTACTTC. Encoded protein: CASSSRTGGFHEQYF.

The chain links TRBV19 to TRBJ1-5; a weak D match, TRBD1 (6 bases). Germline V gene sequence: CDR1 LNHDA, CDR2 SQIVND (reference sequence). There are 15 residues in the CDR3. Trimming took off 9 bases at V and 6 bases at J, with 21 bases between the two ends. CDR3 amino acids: CASTERGSGRQPQHF. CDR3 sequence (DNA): TGTGCCAGCACCGAAAGGGGGTCCGGTCGTCAGCCCCAGCATTTT.

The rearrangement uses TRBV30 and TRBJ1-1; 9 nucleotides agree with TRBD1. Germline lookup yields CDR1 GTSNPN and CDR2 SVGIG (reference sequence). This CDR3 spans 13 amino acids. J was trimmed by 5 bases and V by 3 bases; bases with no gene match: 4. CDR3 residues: CAWRQGARTEAFF. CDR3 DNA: TGTGCCTGGAGACAGGGGGCGCGAACTGAAGCTTTCTTT.

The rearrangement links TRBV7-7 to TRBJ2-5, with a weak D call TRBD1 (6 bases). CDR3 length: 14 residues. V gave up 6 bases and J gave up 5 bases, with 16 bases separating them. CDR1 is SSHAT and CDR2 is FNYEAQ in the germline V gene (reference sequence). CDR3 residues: CASSLTGNRETQYF. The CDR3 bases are TGTGCCAGCAGTCTAACAGGGAATCGGGAGACCCAGTACTTC.

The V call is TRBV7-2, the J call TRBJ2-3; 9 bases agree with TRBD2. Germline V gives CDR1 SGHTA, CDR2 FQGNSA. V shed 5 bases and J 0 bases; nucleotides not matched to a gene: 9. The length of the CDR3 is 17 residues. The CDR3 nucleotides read TGTGCCAGCAGCCGTTGGACTAGCGCTACTAGCACAGATACGCAGTATTTT. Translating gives CASSRWTSATSTDTQYF. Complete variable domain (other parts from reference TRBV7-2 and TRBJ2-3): GAGVSQSPSNKVTEKGKDVELRCDPISGHTALYWYRQSLGQGLEFLIYFQGNSAPDKSGLPSDRFSAERTGGSVSTLTIQRTQQEDSAVYLCASSRWTSATSTDTQYFGPGTRLTVL.

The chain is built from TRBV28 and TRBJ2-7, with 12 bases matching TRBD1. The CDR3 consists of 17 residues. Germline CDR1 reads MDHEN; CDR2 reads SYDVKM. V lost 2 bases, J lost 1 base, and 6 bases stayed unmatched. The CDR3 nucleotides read TGTGCCAGCAGTTTACTGGGACAGGGGGCGCGTTCCTACGAGCAGTACTTC. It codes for CASSLLGQGARSYEQYF.

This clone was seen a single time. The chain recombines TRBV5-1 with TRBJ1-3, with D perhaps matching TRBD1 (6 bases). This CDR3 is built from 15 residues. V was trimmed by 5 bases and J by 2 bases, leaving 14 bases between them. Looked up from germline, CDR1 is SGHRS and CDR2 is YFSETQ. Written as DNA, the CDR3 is TGCGCCAGCAGTCTACAGGGTGAAACTGGAAACACCATATATTTT. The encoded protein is CASSLQGETGNTIYF.

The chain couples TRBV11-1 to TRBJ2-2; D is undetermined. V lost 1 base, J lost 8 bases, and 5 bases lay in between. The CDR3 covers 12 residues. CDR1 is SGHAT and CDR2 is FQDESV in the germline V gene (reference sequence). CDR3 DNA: TGTGCCAGCAGCTTAGATTCTGGGGAGCTGTTTTTT. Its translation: CASSLDSGELFF.

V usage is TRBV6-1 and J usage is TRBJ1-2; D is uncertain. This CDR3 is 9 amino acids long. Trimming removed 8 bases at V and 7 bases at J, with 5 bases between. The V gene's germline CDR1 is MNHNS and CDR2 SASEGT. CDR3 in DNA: TGTGCCAGCGGAGGTGGCTACACCTTC. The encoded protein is CASGGGYTF.

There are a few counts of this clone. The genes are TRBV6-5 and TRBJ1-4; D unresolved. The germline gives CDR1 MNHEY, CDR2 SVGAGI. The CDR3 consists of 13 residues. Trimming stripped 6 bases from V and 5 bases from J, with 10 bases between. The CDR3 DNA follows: TGTGCCAGCAGGGAGGGAGCCAATGAAAAACTGTTTTTT. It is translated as CASREGANEKLFF.

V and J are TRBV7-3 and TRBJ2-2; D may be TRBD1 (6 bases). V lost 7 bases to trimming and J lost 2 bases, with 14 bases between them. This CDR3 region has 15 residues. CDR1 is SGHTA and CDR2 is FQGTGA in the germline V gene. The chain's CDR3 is CASTHQTGNTGELFF. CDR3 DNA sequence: TGTGCCAGCACCCATCAGACAGGAAACACCGGGGAGCTGTTTTTT.

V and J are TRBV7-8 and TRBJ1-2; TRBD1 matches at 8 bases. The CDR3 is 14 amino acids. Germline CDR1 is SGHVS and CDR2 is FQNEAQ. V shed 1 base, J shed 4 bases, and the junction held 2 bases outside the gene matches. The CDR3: CASSLVDRAYGYTF. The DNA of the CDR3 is TGTGCCAGCAGCTTAGTGGACAGGGCCTATGGCTACACCTTC.

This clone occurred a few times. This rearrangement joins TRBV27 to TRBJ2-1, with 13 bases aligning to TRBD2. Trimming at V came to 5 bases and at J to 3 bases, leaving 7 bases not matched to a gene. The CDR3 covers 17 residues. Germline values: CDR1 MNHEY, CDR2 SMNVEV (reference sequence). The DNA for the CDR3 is TGTGCCAGCAGTGAACTAGCGGGAGGGCCGGGCTACAATGAGCAGTTCTTC. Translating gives CASSELAGGPGYNEQFF.

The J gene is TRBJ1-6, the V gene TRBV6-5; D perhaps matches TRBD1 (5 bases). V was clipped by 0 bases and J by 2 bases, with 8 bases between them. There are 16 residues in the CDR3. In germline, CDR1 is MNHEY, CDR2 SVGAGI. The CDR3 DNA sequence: TGTGCCAGCAGTTACTCGAGCAGGGCCTATAATTCACCCCTCCACTTT. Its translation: CASSYSSRAYNSPLHF.

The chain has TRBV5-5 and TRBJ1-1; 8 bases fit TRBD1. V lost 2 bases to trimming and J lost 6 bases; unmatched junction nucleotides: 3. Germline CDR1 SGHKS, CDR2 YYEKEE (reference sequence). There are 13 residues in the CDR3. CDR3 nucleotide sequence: TGTGCCAGCAGCTTTTCAGGGGGCGCTGAAGCTTTCTTT. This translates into CASSFSGGAEAFF.

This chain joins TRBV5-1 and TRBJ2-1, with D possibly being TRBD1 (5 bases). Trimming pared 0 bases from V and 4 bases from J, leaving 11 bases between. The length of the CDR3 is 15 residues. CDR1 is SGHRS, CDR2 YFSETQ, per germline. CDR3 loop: CASSLGQLIYNEQFF. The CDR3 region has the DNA TGCGCCAGCAGCTTGGGACAGCTGATATACAATGAGCAGTTCTTC.